These 17 T cell receptor beta chains were sequenced from one sample in a study of blood T cell repertoires in COVID-19. Produced via immunoSEQ multiplex PCR; TCRdb's table is partial and in-frame only. This table holds some 150,000 clones, about 86% found once. The material sequenced was peripheral blood. Every receptor here comes from a human donor in a cohort sampled during active COVID-19.

This clone has only a few counts. At the DNA level, this CDR3 is encoded by other sequences in the same sample as well. This rearrangement joins TRBV11-2 to TRBJ2-7; TRBD2 agrees at 12 bases. This CDR3 contains 15 residues. With V trimmed by 4 bases and J by 3 bases, 4 bases remained unmatched. Germline V CDR1 and CDR2: SGHAT, FQNNGV. This CDR3 reads CASSSGLAGSYEQYF. In DNA form, the CDR3 reads TGTGCCAGCAGCTCCGGACTAGCGGGGAGCTACGAGCAGTACTTC.

V usage is TRBV24-1 and J usage is TRBJ2-3, with 7 bases lining up with TRBD2. CDR3 size: 14 residues. V lost 5 bases to trimming and J lost 6 bases; unmatched junction nucleotides: 7. Germline CDR1 reads KGHDR; CDR2 reads SFDVKD. The chain's CDR3 is CATSVGAGRDTQYF. CDR3 in DNA: TGTGCCACCAGTGTTGGAGCGGGGAGGGATACGCAGTATTTT.

V is TRBV2 and J is TRBJ2-3; 12 bases agree with TRBD2. CDR1 and CDR2 (germline): SNHLY, FYNNEI. V was pared by 5 bases and J by 5 bases, with 11 bases of the junction left unmatched. There are 17 residues in the CDR3. The CDR3 sequence is CASSLLPSGGAEDTQYF. In nucleotides, the CDR3 is TGTGCCAGCAGTTTATTACCTAGCGGGGGGGCGGAAGATACGCAGTATTTT.

The chain couples TRBV2 to TRBJ1-5; D call uncertain. Germline loops: CDR1 SNHLY, CDR2 FYNNEI. The CDR3 length is 15 residues. Trimming cost V 6 bases and J 0 bases, with 12 bases left between them. The chain's CDR3 is CASSAGGSSNQPQHF. The CDR3 DNA is TGTGCCAGCAGCGCCGGAGGTTCTAGCAATCAGCCCCAGCATTTT.

The chain employs TRBV18 and TRBJ2-6, with D possibly matching TRBD2 (6 bases). This CDR3 has 16 amino acids. Germline loops: CDR1 KGHSH, CDR2 LQKENI. V was cut by 4 bases and J by 2 bases, with 12 bases left in between. CDR3 amino acids: CASSLGGVTGANVLTF. CDR3 DNA: TGTGCCAGCTCACTAGGCGGGGTAACTGGGGCCAACGTCCTGACTTTC.

This chain joins TRBV2 and TRBJ1-5; D possibly corresponds to TRBD1 (5 bases). The V and J ends lost 5 bases and 1 base respectively, with 15 bases between them. Germline lookup yields CDR1 SNHLY and CDR2 FYNNEI. The CDR3 loop spans 16 amino acids. The CDR3 DNA is TGTGCCAGCAGTCCGGCTCGGGGGGGAAGCAATCAGCCCCAGCATTTT. This encodes CASSPARGGSNQPQHF. Combining the CDR3 with reference TRBV2 and TRBJ1-5 gives the whole variable domain EPEVTQTPSHQVTQMGQEVILRCVPISNHLYFYWYRQILGQKVEFLVSFYNNEISEKSEIFDDQFSVERPDGSNFTLKIRSTKLEDSAMYFCASSPARGGSNQPQHFGDGTRLSIL.

This clone was found a few times. The J gene is TRBJ1-1, the V gene TRBV19; tentative D call: TRBD1 (5 bases). The CDR3 is 13 amino acids. The V gene lost 5 bases and the J gene lost 7 bases, with 14 bases spanning the gap. Germline CDR1 is LNHDA and CDR2 is SQIVND (reference sequence). CDR3 region: CASSAIRGGEAFF. Written as DNA, the CDR3 is TGTGCCAGTAGTGCCATCCGGGGGGGTGAAGCTTTCTTT.

CDR3 amino acids: CASSSTGGNTIYF. CDR3 DNA: TGTGCCAGCAGCTCGACAGGAGGAAACACCATATATTTT. This chain links TRBV6-5 with TRBJ1-3, with D perhaps matching TRBD1 (6 bases). Trimming stripped 6 bases from V and 4 bases from J, with 10 bases between. This CDR3 is built from 13 residues. From germline, CDR1 is MNHEY and CDR2 SVGAGI.

The chain couples TRBV23-1 to TRBJ1-1; TRBD1 agrees at 9 bases. TRBV23-1 counts as an open reading frame of uncertain function. The CDR3 extends over 17 amino acids. The trim removed 6 bases at V and 1 base at J, leaving 12 bases unmatched. CDR3 in DNA: TGCGCCAGCAGCAGAAGGGACAGGGATTTTGGGAACACTGAAGCTTTCTTT. Amino acid sequence: CASSRRDRDFGNTEAFF.

This chain links TRBV5-1 with TRBJ1-1; TRBD1 aligns across 8 bases. Unmatched junction bases numbered 4, after V lost 3 bases and J lost 6 bases. Germline values: CDR1 SGHRS, CDR2 YFSETQ. The CDR3 length is 13 residues. Written as DNA, the CDR3 is TGCGCCAGCAGCTCGGCAGGGGGCCCTGAAGCTTTCTTT. It specifies CASSSAGGPEAFF.

V usage is TRBV3-1 (or the pseudogene TRBV3-2) and J usage is TRBJ1-2; D is undetermined. The germline gives CDR1 LGHDT, CDR2 YNNKEL (reference sequence). The CDR3 runs 17 residues. V lost 4 bases and J lost 4, with 22 bases in between. Written as DNA, the CDR3 is TGTGCCAGCAGCCCCCAAGAGGGCCGGATCGCACCCTATGGCTACACCTTC. Its translation is CASSPQEGRIAPYGYTF.

The chain combines TRBV11-2 with TRBJ1-5, with D unclear. Germline V lookup: CDR1 SGHAT, CDR2 FQNNGV. V was trimmed by 2 bases and J by 1 base, leaving 12 bases between them. This CDR3 region has 16 residues. This chain's CDR3 is CASSLSGRESNQPQHF. DNA for the CDR3: TGTGCCAGCAGCTTAAGCGGAAGGGAGAGCAATCAGCCCCAGCATTTT.

The J gene is TRBJ2-7, the V gene TRBV2; the D gene is possibly TRBD2 (6 bases). The germline V and J ends were trimmed by 6 bases and 0 bases, with 12 bases remaining between them. Germline loops: CDR1 SNHLY, CDR2 FYNNEI. CDR3 length equals 14 residues. The CDR3 DNA reads TGTGCCAGCAGGGACCGGGACTCCTCCTACGAGCAGTACTTC. Its translation: CASRDRDSSYEQYF.

This clone was counted a single time. The chain carries TRBV7-8 and TRBJ2-3; 13 bases map to TRBD2. From germline, CDR1 is SGHVS and CDR2 FQNEAQ. V lost 2 bases to trimming and J lost 4 bases; unmatched junction nucleotides: 3. The CDR3 runs 16 residues. CDR3 nucleotides: TGTGCCAGCAGCTTAACTAGCGGGGGGGGTGCAGATACGCAGTATTTT. This sequence encodes CASSLTSGGGADTQYF.

The CDR3 sequence: CASSREGGGQQPQHF. The CDR3 region has the DNA TGTGCCAGCAGCCGAGAGGGCGGCGGGCAACAGCCCCAGCATTTT. The chain uses TRBV4-2 and TRBJ1-5, with unresolved D. Germline loops: CDR1 LGHNA, CDR2 YNFKEQ. V lost 4 bases and J lost 7, with 17 bases in between. CDR3 size: 15 residues.

This clone was detected only a few times. The chain recombines TRBV24-1 with TRBJ1-5, with 10 bases matching TRBD1. This CDR3 comprises 13 residues. Germline assignment: CDR1 KGHDR and CDR2 SFDVKD. After removal of 4 bases from V and 11 bases from J, the junction contained 4 bases not matched to a gene. The CDR3 reads CATSEGQGRTQHF. In nucleotides, the CDR3 is TGTGCCACCAGTGAGGGACAGGGGAGGACCCAGCATTTT.

V and J are TRBV9 and TRBJ2-3, with 10 bases fitting TRBD1. Germline V lookup: CDR1 SGDLS, CDR2 YYNGEE. Unmatched junction bases numbered 10, after V lost 3 bases and J lost 6 bases. The CDR3 covers 16 residues. The CDR3 region is CASSAGGGQGRDTQYF. The CDR3 DNA reads as TGTGCCAGCAGCGCCGGCGGGGGACAGGGGCGTGATACGCAGTATTTT.